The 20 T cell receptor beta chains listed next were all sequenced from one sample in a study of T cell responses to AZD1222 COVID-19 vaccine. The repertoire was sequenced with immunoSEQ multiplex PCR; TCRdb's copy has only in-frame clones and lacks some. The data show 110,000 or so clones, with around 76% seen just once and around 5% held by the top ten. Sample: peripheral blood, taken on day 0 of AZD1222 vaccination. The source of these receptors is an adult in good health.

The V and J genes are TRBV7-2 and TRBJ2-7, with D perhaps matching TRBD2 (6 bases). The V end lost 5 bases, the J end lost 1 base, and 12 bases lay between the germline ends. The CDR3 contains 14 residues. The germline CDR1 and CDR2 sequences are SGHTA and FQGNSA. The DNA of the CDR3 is TGTGCCAGCAGCACACAAGCGGGTTCCTACGAGCAGTACTTC. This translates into CASSTQAGSYEQYF.

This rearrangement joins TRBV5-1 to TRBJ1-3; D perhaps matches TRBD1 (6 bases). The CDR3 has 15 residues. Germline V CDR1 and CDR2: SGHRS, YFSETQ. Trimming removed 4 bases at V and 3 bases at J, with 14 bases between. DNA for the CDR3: TGCGCCAGCAGCACCGGACAGATGGATGGAAACACCATATATTTT. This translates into CASSTGQMDGNTIYF.

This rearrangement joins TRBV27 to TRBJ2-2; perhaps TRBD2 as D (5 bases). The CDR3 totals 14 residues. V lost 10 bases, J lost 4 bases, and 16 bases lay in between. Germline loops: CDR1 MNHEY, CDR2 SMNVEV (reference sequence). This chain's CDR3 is CATRWGVGTGELFF. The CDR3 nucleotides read TGTGCCACCCGTTGGGGAGTCGGCACCGGGGAGCTGTTTTTT.

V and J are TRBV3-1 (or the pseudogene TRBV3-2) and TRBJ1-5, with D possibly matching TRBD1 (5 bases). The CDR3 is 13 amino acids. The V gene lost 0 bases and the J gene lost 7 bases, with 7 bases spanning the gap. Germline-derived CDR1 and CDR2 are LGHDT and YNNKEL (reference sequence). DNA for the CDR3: TGTGCCAGCAGCCAAGAAAGGGGCCAGCCCCAGCATTTT. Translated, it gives CASSQERGQPQHF.

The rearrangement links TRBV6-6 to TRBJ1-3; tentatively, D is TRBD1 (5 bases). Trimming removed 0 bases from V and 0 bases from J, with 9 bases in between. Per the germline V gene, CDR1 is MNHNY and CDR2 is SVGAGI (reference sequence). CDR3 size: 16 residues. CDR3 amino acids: CASSYSGRSSGNTIYF. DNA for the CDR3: TGTGCCAGCAGTTACTCGGGACGGAGCTCTGGAAACACCATATATTTT.

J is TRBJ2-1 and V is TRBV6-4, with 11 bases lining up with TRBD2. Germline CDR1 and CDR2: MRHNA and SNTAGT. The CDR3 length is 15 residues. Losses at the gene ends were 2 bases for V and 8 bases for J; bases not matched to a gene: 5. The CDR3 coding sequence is TGTGCCAGCAGTGACCGCCTAGCGGGGGGTTATGAGCAGTTCTTC. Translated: CASSDRLAGGYEQFF.

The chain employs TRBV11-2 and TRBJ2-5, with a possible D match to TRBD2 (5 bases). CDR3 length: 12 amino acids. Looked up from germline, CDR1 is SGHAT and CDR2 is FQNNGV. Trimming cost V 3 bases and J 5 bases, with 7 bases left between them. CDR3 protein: CASSFQRETQYF. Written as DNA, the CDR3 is TGTGCCAGCAGCTTCCAGCGGGAGACCCAGTACTTC.

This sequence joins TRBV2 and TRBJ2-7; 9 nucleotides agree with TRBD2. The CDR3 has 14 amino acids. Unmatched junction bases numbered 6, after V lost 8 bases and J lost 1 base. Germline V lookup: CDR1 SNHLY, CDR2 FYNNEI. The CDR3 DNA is TGTGCCAGCCAGGCTAGCGGGGATTCCTACGAGCAGTACTTC. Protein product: CASQASGDSYEQYF.

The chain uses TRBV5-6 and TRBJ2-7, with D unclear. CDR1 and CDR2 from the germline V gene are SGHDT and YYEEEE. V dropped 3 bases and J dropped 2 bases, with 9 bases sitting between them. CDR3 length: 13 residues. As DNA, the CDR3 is TGTGCCAGCAGCTACCCCACCGCCTACGAGCAGTACTTC. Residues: CASSYPTAYEQYF.

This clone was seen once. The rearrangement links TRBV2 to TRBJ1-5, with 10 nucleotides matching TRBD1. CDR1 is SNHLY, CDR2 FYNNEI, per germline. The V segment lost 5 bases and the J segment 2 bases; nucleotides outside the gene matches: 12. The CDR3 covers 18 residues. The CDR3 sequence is CASSTLGQGYSGNQPQHF. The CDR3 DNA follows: TGTGCCAGCAGTACTTTGGGACAGGGGTACTCCGGCAATCAGCCCCAGCATTTT.

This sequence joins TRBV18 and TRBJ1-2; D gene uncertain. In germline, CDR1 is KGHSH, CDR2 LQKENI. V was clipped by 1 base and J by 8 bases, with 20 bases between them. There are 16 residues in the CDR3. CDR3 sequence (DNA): TGTGCCAGCTCACCACTTCCTCCTTCAGAGCAAGTGGGCTACACCTTC. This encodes CASSPLPPSEQVGYTF.

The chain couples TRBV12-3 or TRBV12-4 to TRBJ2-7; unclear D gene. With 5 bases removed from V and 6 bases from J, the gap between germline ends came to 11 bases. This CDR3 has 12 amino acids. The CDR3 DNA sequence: TGTGCCAGCAGTCGTCTAAAGGGCGAGCAGTACTTC. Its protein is CASSRLKGEQYF.

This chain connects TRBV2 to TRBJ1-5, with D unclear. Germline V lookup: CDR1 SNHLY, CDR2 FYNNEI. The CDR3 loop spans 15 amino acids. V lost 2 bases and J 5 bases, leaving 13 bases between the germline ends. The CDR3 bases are TGTGCCAGCAGTGAATCGGTCACCGGCTATCAGCCCCAGCATTTT. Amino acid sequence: CASSESVTGYQPQHF.

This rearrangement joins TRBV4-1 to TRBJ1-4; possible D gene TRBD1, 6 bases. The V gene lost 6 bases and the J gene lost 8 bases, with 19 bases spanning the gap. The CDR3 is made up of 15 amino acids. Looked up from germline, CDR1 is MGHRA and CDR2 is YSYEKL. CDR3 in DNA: TGCGCCAGCAGGCAGGGGACCCTCATTAGGGAAAAACTGTTTTTT. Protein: CASRQGTLIREKLFF.

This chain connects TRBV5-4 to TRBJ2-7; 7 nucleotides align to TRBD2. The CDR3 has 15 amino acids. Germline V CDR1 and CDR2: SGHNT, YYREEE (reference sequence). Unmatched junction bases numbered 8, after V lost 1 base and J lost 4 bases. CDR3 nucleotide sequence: TGTGCCAGCAGCTTGATGGGGGGGTCCCTTTACGAGCAGTACTTC. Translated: CASSLMGGSLYEQYF.

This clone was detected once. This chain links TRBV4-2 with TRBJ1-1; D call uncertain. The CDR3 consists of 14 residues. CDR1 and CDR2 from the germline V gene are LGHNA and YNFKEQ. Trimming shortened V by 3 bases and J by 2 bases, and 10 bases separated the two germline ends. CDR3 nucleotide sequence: TGTGCCAGCAGCCAGCAAGGTCTTAACACTGAAGCTTTCTTT. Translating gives CASSQQGLNTEAFF.

CDR3 residues: CASSVRTGGGYGYTF. The CDR3 DNA reads as TGTGCCAGCAGCGTCCGGACAGGGGGCGGCTATGGCTACACCTTC. This rearrangement joins TRBV6-5 to TRBJ1-2, with TRBD1 identical over 11 bases. The V segment lost 6 bases and the J segment 4 bases; nucleotides outside the gene matches: 7. CDR1 is MNHEY, CDR2 SVGAGI, per germline. The CDR3 covers 15 residues.

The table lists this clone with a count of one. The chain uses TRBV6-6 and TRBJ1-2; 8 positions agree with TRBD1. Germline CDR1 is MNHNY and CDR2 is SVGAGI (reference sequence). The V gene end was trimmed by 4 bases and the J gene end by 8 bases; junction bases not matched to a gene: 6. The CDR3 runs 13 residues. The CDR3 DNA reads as TGTGCCAGCAGTTTGAGCGGGACAGGAGGCTACACCTTC. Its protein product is CASSLSGTGGYTF.

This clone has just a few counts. In nucleotides, the CDR3 is TGTGCCAGCAGCGCCAACTCCGGGACAGGGGTTGGAGGGAATTCACCCCTCCACTTT. Encoded protein: CASSANSGTGVGGNSPLHF. The chain has TRBV9 and TRBJ1-6, with 10 nucleotides matching TRBD1. J lost 7 bases, V lost 3 bases, and 16 bases had no gene match. Germline V gene lookup returns CDR1 SGDLS and CDR2 YYNGEE. There are 19 residues in the CDR3.

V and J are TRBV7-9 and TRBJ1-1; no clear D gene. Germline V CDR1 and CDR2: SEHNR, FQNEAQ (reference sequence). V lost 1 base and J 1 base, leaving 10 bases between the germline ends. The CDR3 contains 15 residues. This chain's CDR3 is CASSLESGRNTEAFF. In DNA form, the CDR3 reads TGTGCCAGCAGCTTAGAATCTGGCAGGAACACTGAAGCTTTCTTT.